This T cell receptor (beta chain) was recovered during a study of cytomegalovirus exposure and HLA in healthy donors (dated by TCRdb to the late 2010s). Looking at the study overall: An earlier analysis of approximately 550 of the donors reported 250 to 350 Gb of sequence data and around 120 million unique TCR beta sequences from some 180 million T cells. Roughly 300 gigabases of sequencing data and around 90 million unique TCR sequences made up an early release that covered under 750 HLA-typed donors. Of the approximately 400 genotyped donors, approximately 80% were placed in the genetic ancestry cluster associated with self-reported Caucasian donors. The study aimed to test whether signatures of past pathogen exposure could be identified by cataloging public T cell receptors. The T cell repertoires of under 700 subjects were profiled by immunosequencing and related to cytomegalovirus serostatus. Besides the first cohort of approximately 670 subjects, a separate validation cohort made up of 120 different subjects was used. To predict cytomegalovirus infection status, the study brought together high-throughput TCR immunosequencing, statistical association of individual TCRs with disease status, and machine learning. To study patterns of TCR occurrence, a later analysis re-analyzed previously published TCR beta repertoires from 666 donors and added high-resolution HLA genotyping. In the later analysis, no new phenotypic data were used to find candidate immune exposures; instead, reliance was placed on TCR beta sequences and their occurrence across donors. In an earlier analysis of around 540 of the donors, high-throughput TCR beta sequencing was used to judge whether each TCR beta V gene segment behaved as functional or pseudogenic. Donor age, sex, ethnicity and CMV serostatus were collected together with the repertoire data. In a later genetic analysis, genome-wide SNP genotypes for about 65% of the roughly 670 donors were used, and that subset was treated as a discovery cohort. All discovery cohort repertoires had been generated using a single sequencing platform. Both class I and class II loci were covered by HLA typing, at four-digit resolution. The number of typed donors differed by locus: 629-630 for A, B, C, DRB1 and DQB1; 522 for DQA1; approximately 600 for DPA1; and about 450 for DPB1. Roughly 5 DR-DQ haplotypes were treated as single units for association and clustering because of strong linkage in the cohort. Across around 400 genotyped donors of the cohort, an average of about 240,000 unique TCR beta nucleotide sequences per donor were sequenced, and 15% to 20% of those sequences were non-productive. Study-wide conclusions, independent of this receptor: While some public TCRs were present in many individuals, most TCR sequences turned up only very rarely across donors. Compared with equally common non-associated chains, HLA-associated TCR beta chains in a later analysis were more clonally expanded and had lower generation probabilities. In vitro tests confirmed that a few of the cytomegalovirus-associated TCR beta chains recognize cytomegalovirus antigens. Linkage disequilibrium might explain the correlated functional status among segregating V segments, but an unknown experimental factor could not be excluded. Presence/absence analyses assumed roughly uniform sequencing depth across donors, an assumption that may not hold. A further reported finding was that TCR beta sequences accurately predicted the HLA-A and HLA-B alleles for most subjects in the first cohort. In an earlier analysis of more than 450 of the donors, most TCR beta V segments were observed in productive rearrangements about 87% or about 30% of the time, broadly matching IMGT annotations. According to a later analysis, most CMV-associated TCR beta chains appeared to be HLA-restricted, and the HLA associations seemed to be driven largely by CMV exposure. According to the authors, the approach could potentially be generalized to other disease states and immunological phenotypes. An association between a missense DCLRE1C variant and V-gene and J-gene trimming of TCR beta chains was found in a later genetic analysis and replicated in an independent cohort. CMV serostatus was the only immune exposure information available for the cohort. In this cohort, only TCR beta chains were sequenced, and detectable features were limited by the absence of alpha or paired-chain data. Because some donors lacked HLA typing at each locus, the association tests relied only on the typed subset. When HLA alleles, especially DR and DQ, strongly co-occurred, TCR associations were difficult to assign to individual alleles. A group of highly shared sequence variants was considered likely to be a technical artifact of the sequencing pipeline. According to a later analysis, parvovirus B19, influenza, CMV and Epstein-Barr virus appeared linked to several top co-occurrence clusters. The earlier analysis of a few hundred of the donors excluded approximately 15 rarely observed V segments, including chromosome 9 orphons, because counts were too low. A total of some 180 TCR beta chains were listed by the study as associated with cytomegalovirus. Compared with the roughly 670-donor mean, donors in an Asian-associated ancestry cluster had fewer N-insertions in productive TCRs, according to a later genetic analysis. According to a later analysis, TCR association rates differed among HLA loci, with DRB1 alleles showing the most associated TCRs and HLA-C alleles showing the fewest. Specific HLA alleles were associated with roughly 16,000 TCR beta sequences at a false discovery rate of 0.05 in a later analysis. Because the 87-base-pair reads could not distinguish some IMGT-functional V segments, including TRBV6-2 and TRBV6-3, those segments were excluded. In both the original and validation cohorts, the classifier was reported to diagnose cytomegalovirus status with high specificity and sensitivity.

The cohort was made up of about 670 healthy bone marrow donors. Cohort members were all nominally healthy when sampled, although unrecorded immune exposures were likely present. The donor tested CMV seronegative, placing the donor among the approximately 360 seronegative members of the cohort. A peripheral blood sample was provided by each donor, and peripheral blood mononuclear cells were used for TCR beta sequencing. Genomic DNA extraction from the blood cell samples was performed with the Qiagen DNeasy Blood Extraction Kit. Reading the germline V gene gives CDR1 SQVTM and CDR2 ANQGSEA. The cysteine opens and the phenylalanine closes a CDR3 of 14 amino acids. Only the CDR3 DNA is retained, 42 bases long and in frame from the first base. V trim: 3 bases; J trim: 5 bases; unmatched bases: 4. Receptors were amplified or captured by the immunoSEQ multiplex PCR assay. For the multiplex PCR, a mixture combining 60 forward primers for TCR Vbeta segments and 13 reverse primers for TCR Jbeta segments was used. A multiplex PCR assay on genomic DNA amplified the CDR3 region of rearranged TCR beta genes. The Illumina HiSeq System was used to sequence the amplified TCR beta libraries as 87-base-pair reads. Under the source paper's analysis protocol: A later analysis tallied 70 million to 100 million unique TCR beta chains across the 666 repertoires, and about 12 million of those chains were shared by two or more donors. Raw reads were error-corrected and collapsed into unique sequences with a nearest-neighbor algorithm that merged closely related sequences to remove PCR and sequencing errors. V, D and J gene segments were assigned by aligning CDR3 sequences to IMGT reference sequences. For a sequence to be retained, a match of at least six nucleotides was required to both a V gene segment and a J gene segment. Rearrangements were called productive when the CDR3 lacked stop codons and stayed in frame with V and J; all others were non-productive. CDR3 was defined by IMGT convention, running from the second conserved V-encoded cysteine to the conserved J-encoded phenylalanine. The earlier analysis of more than 450 of the donors excluded sequences that lacked an unambiguous match to a single V gene segment. An earlier analysis of a few hundred of the donors called V segments functional above 56.7% productive rearrangements and segregating when the between-donor standard deviation exceeded 5%. A statistical classification framework was built for diagnosing cytomegalovirus status from the catalog of TCR beta chain sequences. In a later analysis, V and J genes were assigned by comparing TCR nucleotide sequences against IMGT/GENE-DB human TR gene sequences. In a later analysis, CDR3 sequences and most-parsimonious VDJ recombination scenarios were assigned using the TCRdist pipeline. A later analysis defined each TCR beta chain by its CDR3 amino acid sequence plus V-gene family, and excluded reads lacking a unique V-gene family. A later analysis removed 550 to 650 highly shared, low-generation-probability nucleotide sequences to deal with suspected cross-contamination and a sequencing artifact. In a later analysis, a clonal expansion index was calculated for each public chain from normalized within-repertoire ranks of inferred template counts. A later analysis computed generation probabilities with a VDJ recombination model fitted to out-of-frame rearrangements, and checked the results against IGoR. In a later analysis, hypergeometric tests were used to score TCR-TCR, TCR-HLA and TCR-CMV co-occurrence, with a repertoire-size bias correction applied to TCR pairs. False discovery rates were estimated in a later analysis by permuting HLA or CMV assignments 20 times. A later analysis grouped co-occurring TCRs with DBSCAN, adding TCRdist sequence similarity when clustering within HLA-allele-positive subsets. Repertoires with fewer than 30,000 or more than 120,000 public chains, plus five repertoires with anomalous nucleotide sharing, were excluded from co-occurrence clustering. Drawn from immuneACCESS, this table holds only the in-frame rearrangements with V and J called that TCRdb kept. Clones are partly lost; checked studies trace under half to an unresolved V gene and leave the rest unexplained. V, J and clone size reflect that table, while D and trimming were determined from the DNA. Present in this sample are 100,000 or so clones, 15% of which were seen just once. Around 0.86% of the sample goes to the ten largest clones.

Turning to this clone: This clone's antigen is unknown. Base qualities are not at hand, and no much larger clone is one base apart.

The receptor was derived from a female donor in good health and CMV-seronegative. The source material was PBMCs. The chain joins TRBV29-1 to TRBJ1-2; TRBD1 agrees with 12 junctional bases. The CDR3 reads as follows: CSVERDRGLYGYTF. The base sequence is TGCAGCGTTGAGCGGGACAGGGGGCTGTATGGCTACACCTTC.